This entry lists 18 T cell receptor beta chains sequenced from one sample in a study of cytomegalovirus exposure and HLA in healthy donors (dated by TCRdb to about 2017). Libraries were built with the immunoSEQ multiplex PCR assay. A mixture of 60 forward primers for TCR Vbeta segments and 13 reverse primers for TCR Jbeta segments was used in the multiplex PCR. Sourced from immuneACCESS, this table was stored by TCRdb with only in-frame sequences that have V and J called. A share of the clones is absent; for the studies checked, an unresolved V gene accounts for under half, and the remainder has no known explanation. The sample table records around 100,000 clones; 74% of these occur just once. About 2.6% of the sample belongs to the ten largest clones. Sequenced material: PBMCs. The receptors here all came from a man aged 50-59 years in good health and CMV-seropositive.

This clone came up a few times. Other DNA sequences within the sample encode an identical CDR3. The V gene is TRBV5-4, the J gene TRBJ2-3, with 11 bases matching TRBD2. Per the germline V gene, CDR1 is SGHNT and CDR2 is YYREEE (reference sequence). The V segment lost 0 bases and the J segment 2 bases; nucleotides outside the gene matches: 2. The CDR3 is made up of 16 amino acids. CDR3 sequence reads: CASSLGLAGSTDTQYF. Written as DNA, the CDR3 is TGTGCCAGCAGCTTGGGACTAGCGGGGTCCACAGATACGCAGTATTTT.

V and J are TRBV14 and TRBJ2-7, with TRBD1 identical over 7 bases. The CDR3 extends over 14 amino acids. With V trimmed by 1 base and J by 2 bases, 2 bases remained unmatched. Germline lookup yields CDR1 SGHDN and CDR2 FVKESK. The CDR3 DNA reads as TGTGCCAGCAGCCAAGCAGGGGGAGCCTACGAGCAGTACTTC. Translation gives CASSQAGGAYEQYF. Full variable domain (missing parts from reference TRBV14 and TRBJ2-7): EAGVTQFPSHSVIEKGQTVTLRCDPISGHDNLYWYRRVMGKEIKFLLHFVKESKQDESGMPNNRFLAERTGGTYSTLKVQPAELEDSGVYFCASSQAGGAYEQYFGPGTRLTVT.

The chain employs TRBV18 and TRBJ2-5; possibly TRBD2 for D (6 bases). The J call is in doubt because the DNA end fits TRBJ2-7 better. CDR1 and CDR2 from the germline V gene are KGHSH and LQKENI. This CDR3 comprises 14 residues. For the CDR3, the DNA is TGTGCCAGCTCACCAAGTCCCGGGAGCGACGAGCAGTACTTC. Translated: CASSPSPGSDEQYF.

The genes are TRBV5-1 and TRBJ2-3, with D possibly TRBD1 on 6 matching bases. Trimming left V 1 base short and J 4 bases short, with 19 bases between. The length of the CDR3 is 17 residues. The V gene's germline CDR1 is SGHRS and CDR2 YFSETQ. CDR3 amino acids: CASSLPPGHNLADTQYF. The CDR3 region has the DNA TGCGCCAGCAGCTTGCCCCCGGGACACAATTTGGCAGATACGCAGTATTTT.

This clone appeared a few times. The chain combines TRBV7-8 with TRBJ1-4; the D gene is possibly TRBD1 (5 bases). Germline CDR1 SGHVS, CDR2 FQNEAQ. This CDR3 spans 14 amino acids. V was shortened by 1 base and J by 7 bases, with 10 bases between the two germline ends. CDR3 sequence (DNA): TGTGCCAGCAGCTTAGGCAGGGTCGGTGAAAAACTGTTTTTT. Its translation: CASSLGRVGEKLFF.

This clone showed up just once. The rearrangement uses TRBV10-3 and TRBJ1-1; D perhaps matches TRBD1 (6 bases). In germline, CDR1 is ENHRY, CDR2 SYGVKD. Trimming shortened V by 2 bases and J by 10 bases, and 20 bases separated the two germline ends. The CDR3 loop spans 15 amino acids. As DNA, the CDR3 is TGTGCCATCAGTGAGGGGGGCCCGTCTGGGGTCGGAGCTTTCTTT. Translating gives CAISEGGPSGVGAFF.

The V call is TRBV5-1, the J call TRBJ2-1; TRBD2 aligns across 12 bases. V was pared by 0 bases and J by 8 bases, with 3 bases of the junction left unmatched. This CDR3 is 15 amino acids long. The germline gives CDR1 SGHRS, CDR2 YFSETQ. CDR3 in amino acids: CASSLEASGRDEQFF. The CDR3 DNA is TGCGCCAGCAGCTTGGAGGCTAGCGGGAGGGATGAGCAGTTCTTC.

This chain connects TRBV7-2 to TRBJ1-3; D not resolved. Trimming shortened V by 5 bases and J by 9 bases, and 17 bases separated the two germline ends. Germline CDR1 is SGHTA and CDR2 is FQGNSA. The CDR3 runs 14 residues. The CDR3 region is CASSLRHRMSTIYF. The CDR3 bases are TGTGCCAGCAGCCTACGACACCGGATGAGCACCATATATTTT.

About this clone itself: Additional DNA sequences in this sample encode the identical CDR3. The V and J genes are TRBV27 and TRBJ2-7; D not resolved. Trimming took 3 bases from V and 6 from J, leaving 12 bases between them. Germline V lookup: CDR1 MNHEY, CDR2 SMNVEV (reference sequence). The CDR3 sequence is 13 residues long. The CDR3 is CASSFGLRGEQYF. Here the CDR3 DNA reads TGTGCCAGCAGTTTTGGCCTACGAGGCGAGCAGTACTTC.

This sequence joins TRBV19 and TRBJ1-3; D is possibly TRBD1 (6 bases). Per the germline V gene, CDR1 is LNHDA and CDR2 is SQIVND (reference sequence). V shed 2 bases and J shed 4 bases, with 12 bases lying between them. The CDR3 has 15 residues. The DNA of the CDR3 is TGTGCCAGTAGTATAAATCAGGGGAACGGAAACACCATATATTTT. Its translation is CASSINQGNGNTIYF.

The rearrangement joins TRBV11-2 to TRBJ2-7; D unclear. The germline V gene encodes CDR1 SGHAT and CDR2 FQNNGV. V shed 7 bases and J shed 0 bases, with 16 bases lying between them. The CDR3 consists of 15 residues. This CDR3 reads CASTFGLSTSYEQYF. The CDR3 bases are TGTGCCAGCACCTTCGGGTTGAGCACCTCCTACGAGCAGTACTTC.

Only one count was recorded for this clone. V and J are TRBV27 and TRBJ2-7; 9 bases match TRBD2. This CDR3 is built from 16 residues. Germline values: CDR1 MNHEY, CDR2 SMNVEV (reference sequence). V gave up 6 bases and J gave up 3 bases; unmatched junction bases: 12. In nucleotides, the CDR3 is TGTGCCAGCAGGCCAGGGGCAGCGGGAGGCCACTACGAGCAGTACTTC. Translation: CASRPGAAGGHYEQYF.

This rearrangement joins TRBV7-9 to TRBJ1-1; tentative D call: TRBD1 (5 bases). V lost 5 bases and J lost 10, with 14 bases in between. The CDR3 contains 12 residues. Germline V gives CDR1 SEHNR, CDR2 FQNEAQ (reference sequence). CDR3 coding DNA: TGTGCCAGCAGCCCTCAGGGTTCCCGAGCTTTCTTT. Its protein is CASSPQGSRAFF.

The chain carries TRBV9 and TRBJ2-7; 7 nucleotides align to TRBD2. There are 16 residues in the CDR3. The ends lost 4 bases at V and 5 bases at J; junction bases unmatched: 15. Germline assignment: CDR1 SGDLS and CDR2 YYNGEE. The CDR3: CASSPFNGGFSNEQYF. CDR3 DNA: TGTGCCAGCAGCCCCTTTAACGGGGGGTTTAGCAACGAGCAGTACTTC.

In its sample, this clone was seen a few times. The gene calls are TRBV4-1 and TRBJ2-7, with 9 nucleotides matching TRBD1. The ends lost 4 bases at V and 1 base at J; junction bases unmatched: 8. Germline V gives CDR1 MGHRA, CDR2 YSYEKL. CDR3 size: 16 residues. CDR3 coding DNA: TGCGCCAGCAGCCTATATTCCGGGACAGGGTCCTACGAGCAGTACTTC. Protein sequence: CASSLYSGTGSYEQYF.

The genes are TRBV11-2 and TRBJ2-7; tentative D call: TRBD2 (6 bases). CDR3 length equals 15 residues. Per the germline V gene, CDR1 is SGHAT and CDR2 is FQNNGV. V lost 1 base and J 6 bases, leaving 16 bases between the germline ends. The CDR3 nucleotides read TGTGCCAGCAGCTTAGGTCGCGGGGTCGGCGCCGAGCAGTACTTC. It encodes CASSLGRGVGAEQYF.

J is TRBJ2-7 and V is TRBV6-5, with D unresolved. V was clipped by 3 bases and J by 6 bases, with 15 bases between them. This CDR3 comprises 14 residues. Germline-derived CDR1 and CDR2 are MNHEY and SVGAGI. This CDR3 is CASSYRGRASEQYF. In nucleotides, the CDR3 is TGTGCCAGCAGTTATAGAGGCCGAGCCTCCGAGCAGTACTTC.

The V call is TRBV11-2, the J call TRBJ1-4, with TRBD1 identical over 9 bases. V lost 6 bases and J lost 8; bases outside the gene matches: 7. The CDR3 contains 14 residues. Looked up from germline, CDR1 is SGHAT and CDR2 is FQNNGV. The CDR3 protein is CASRSTGGREKLFF. DNA for the CDR3: TGTGCCAGCAGGTCGACAGGGGGAAGGGAAAAACTGTTTTTT.